Below, one TCR beta chain is given with its context. Using immunoSEQ multiplex PCR, the repertoire was profiled, and TCRdb retains in-frame clones only, with some absent. The table has about 100,000 clones, about 89% seen once; the top ten hold around a sixth. The data stem from a study of blood T cell repertoires in COVID-19. The CDR3 spans 17 residues. CDR1 MGHDK and CDR2 SYGVNS come from the germline V gene. With 3 bases clipped from V and 6 bases from J, the junction kept 10 bases outside the gene matches. The chain employs TRBV25-1 and TRBJ2-3; 12 bases map to TRBD1. Sequencing input: peripheral blood. The clonotype was recovered from a man aged 45-60 years with acute or convalescent COVID-19. This CDR3 is CASSDASGTGGIDTQYF. CDR3 sequence (DNA): TGTGCCAGCAGTGATGCCTCCGGGACAGGGGGCATCGATACGCAGTATTTT.